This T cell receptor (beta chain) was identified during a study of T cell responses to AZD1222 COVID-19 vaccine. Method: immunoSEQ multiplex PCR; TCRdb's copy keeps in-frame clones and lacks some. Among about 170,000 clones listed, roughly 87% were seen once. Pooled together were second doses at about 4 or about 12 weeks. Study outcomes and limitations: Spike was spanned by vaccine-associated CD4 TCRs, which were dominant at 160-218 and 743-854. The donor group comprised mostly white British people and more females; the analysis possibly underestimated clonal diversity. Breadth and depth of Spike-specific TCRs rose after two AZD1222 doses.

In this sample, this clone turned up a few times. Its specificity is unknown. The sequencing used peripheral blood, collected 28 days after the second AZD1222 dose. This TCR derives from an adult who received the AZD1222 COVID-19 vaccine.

In DNA form, the CDR3 reads TGTGCCAGCAGTCCCGGACAGGACGAGCAGTACTTC. Translated: CASSPGQDEQYF. The rearrangement uses TRBV12-3 or TRBV12-4 and TRBJ2-7; 7 bases fit TRBD1. The trim removed 5 bases at V and 5 bases at J, leaving 3 bases unmatched. The CDR3 sequence is 12 residues long.